The 30 T cell receptor beta chains given below trace back to one sample, sequenced in a study of shared clonotypes between healthy human individuals. The method was immunoSEQ multiplex PCR; TCRdb's version includes in-frame clones alone and lacks a portion of them. The sample lists roughly 660,000 clones, about 92% seen once, with 34% in the top ten. Sequenced input: memory CD8+ T cells from PBMCs. Subset specified: CD45RO+ cells pooled with CCR7-negative TemRA cells. The source of these receptors is a man younger than 35 in good health. Some clones in this sample may be carry-over from other donors' samples.

The chain links TRBV5-6 to TRBJ2-7, with 8 bases fitting TRBD1. V was pared by 0 bases and J by 6 bases, with 8 bases of the junction left unmatched. Germline values: CDR1 SGHDT, CDR2 YYEEEE. This CDR3 is 15 amino acids long. Written as DNA, the CDR3 is TGTGCCAGCAGCTTGGTAGGGTCAGGGGGCCTCGAGCAGTACTTC. It translates to CASSLVGSGGLEQYF.

The chain has TRBV27 and TRBJ2-7; D possibly uses TRBD1 or TRBD2 (5 bases each). The V and J ends lost 4 bases and 2 bases respectively, with 12 bases between them. Germline V CDR1 and CDR2: MNHEY, SMNVEV (reference sequence). The CDR3 contains 14 residues. CDR3 sequence reads: CASSYGARPYEQYF. DNA for the CDR3: TGTGCCAGCAGTTACGGGGCCCGACCCTACGAGCAGTACTTC.

The chain recombines TRBV5-1 with TRBJ2-7, with D perhaps given as TRBD1 or TRBD2 (5 bases each). Trimming took 6 bases from V and 5 from J, leaving 18 bases between them. This CDR3 contains 14 residues. In germline, CDR1 is SGHRS, CDR2 YFSETQ. As DNA, the CDR3 is TGCGCCAGCAAACGGGACGGGAATACGGACGAGCAGTACTTC. It translates to CASKRDGNTDEQYF.

CDR3 sequence reads: CASSFLRLSSGNTIYF. CDR3 coding DNA: TGTGCCAGCAGCTTCCTCCGCCTGAGCTCTGGAAACACCATATATTTT. V and J are TRBV7-9 and TRBJ1-3; D ambiguous. Germline-derived CDR1 and CDR2 are SEHNR and FQNEAQ (reference sequence). Trimming shortened V by 3 bases and J by 0 bases, and 12 bases separated the two germline ends. This CDR3 has 16 amino acids. The full variable domain, completed using reference TRBV7-9 and TRBJ1-3, is DTGVSQNPRHKITKRGQNVTFRCDPISEHNRLYWYRQTLGQGPEFLTYFQNEAQLEKSRLLSDRFSAERPKGSFSTLEIQRTEQGDSAMYLCASSFLRLSSGNTIYFGEGSWLTVV.

As regards this clone: The sample carries other DNA sequences with the same CDR3. V is TRBV2 and J is TRBJ2-3; D is perhaps TRBD1 (5 bases). With 3 bases removed from V and 0 bases from J, the gap between germline ends came to 7 bases. This CDR3 has 14 residues. Germline CDR1 and CDR2: SNHLY and FYNNEI. CDR3 protein: CASSEGQSTDTQYF. The CDR3, as DNA: TGTGCCAGCAGTGAGGGGCAGAGCACAGATACGCAGTATTTT.

The chain combines TRBV28 with TRBJ1-1; maybe TRBD1 (5 bases). V was cut by 2 bases and J by 3 bases, with 10 bases left in between. The CDR3 sequence is 14 residues long. Germline V gene sequence: CDR1 MDHEN, CDR2 SYDVKM. This chain's CDR3 is CASSLGRADTEAFF. CDR3 DNA sequence: TGTGCCAGCAGTTTAGGCAGGGCCGACACTGAAGCTTTCTTT. The whole variable domain, remainder taken from reference TRBV28 and TRBJ1-1, is DVKVTQSSRYLVKRTGEKVFLECVQDMDHENMFWYRQDPGLGLRLIYFSYDVKMKEKGDIPEGYSVSREKKERFSLILESASTNQTSMYLCASSLGRADTEAFFGQGTRLTVV.

The V gene is TRBV12-5, the J gene TRBJ1-2; TRBD1 aligns across 7 bases. Germline V lookup: CDR1 LGHNT, CDR2 FRNRAP. The CDR3 has 13 amino acids. Unmatched junction bases numbered 4, after V lost 1 base and J lost 8 bases. The chain's CDR3 is CASGLGQGDGYTF. CDR3 nucleotides: TGTGCTAGTGGTTTGGGTCAGGGGGACGGCTACACCTTC.

The chain carries TRBV4-2 and TRBJ2-1; perhaps TRBD2 as D (5 bases). Trimming took off 0 bases at V and 10 bases at J, with 28 bases between the two ends. Germline loops: CDR1 LGHNA, CDR2 YNFKEQ. The CDR3 consists of 19 residues. CDR3 loop: CASSQDLDRIGLVPREQFF. CDR3 nucleotides: TGTGCCAGCAGCCAAGATCTCGATAGAATAGGACTCGTGCCCAGGGAGCAGTTCTTC.

V is TRBV28 and J is TRBJ1-1; TRBD1 aligns across 7 bases. V was pared by 5 bases and J by 7 bases, with 16 bases of the junction left unmatched. The CDR3 totals 16 residues. Germline V gene sequence: CDR1 MDHEN, CDR2 SYDVKM. The CDR3 is CASSLIPGGGLDEAFF. Written as DNA, the CDR3 is TGTGCCAGCAGTCTTATTCCCGGAGGGGGCCTAGATGAAGCTTTCTTT.

The chain couples TRBV10-3 to TRBJ2-1; TRBD2 matches at 8 bases. V gave up 2 bases and J gave up 5 bases; unmatched junction bases: 5. Germline-derived CDR1 and CDR2 are ENHRY and SYGVKD. The CDR3 sequence is 15 residues long. CDR3 coding DNA: TGTGCCATCAGTGAGCAGAACGGGAGGGACAATGAGCAGTTCTTC. Its protein product is CAISEQNGRDNEQFF.

The chain is built from TRBV4-3 and TRBJ1-6; 8 bases are shared with TRBD1. The length of the CDR3 is 16 residues. Per the germline V gene, CDR1 is LGHNA and CDR2 is YSLEER. V lost 3 bases to trimming and J lost 8 bases; unmatched junction nucleotides: 9. CDR3 amino acids: CASSQSTGTGDSPLHF. CDR3 in DNA: TGCGCCAGCAGCCAGAGTACAGGGACAGGAGATTCACCCCTCCACTTT.

This clone occurred many times. J is TRBJ2-1 and V is TRBV7-8; 7 nucleotides line up with TRBD1. The ends lost 0 bases at V and 9 bases at J; junction bases unmatched: 8. Germline V CDR1 and CDR2: SGHVS, FQNEAQ. The CDR3 consists of 15 residues. CDR3 residues: CASSLAHGQAREQFF. In nucleotides, the CDR3 is TGTGCCAGCAGCTTAGCCCATGGACAGGCGCGTGAGCAGTTCTTC. The variable domain in full, with the rest retrieved from reference TRBV7-8 and TRBJ2-1, is GAGVSQSPRYKVAKRGQDVALRCDPISGHVSLFWYQQALGQGPEFLTYFQNEAQLDKSGLPSDRFFAERPEGSVSTLKIQRTQQEDSAVYLCASSLAHGQAREQFFGPGTRLTVL.

The gene calls are TRBV5-1 and TRBJ1-5, with D unclear. CDR3 size: 15 residues. Germline lookup yields CDR1 SGHRS and CDR2 YFSETQ. V lost 4 bases to trimming and J lost 0 bases, with 11 bases between them. Here the CDR3 reads CASSPGDLSNQPQHF. The CDR3 bases are TGCGCCAGCAGCCCGGGAGACCTTAGCAATCAGCCCCAGCATTTT.

This chain connects TRBV10-2 to TRBJ1-5; 10 nucleotides line up with TRBD1. V shed 4 bases, J shed 4 bases, and the junction held 7 bases outside the gene matches. The CDR3 is 16 residues long. Germline loops: CDR1 WSHSY, CDR2 SAAADI. The CDR3 DNA follows: TGCGCCAGCAGTGTTGACAGGGGGCGCGCAAATCAGCCCCAGCATTTT. This gives the protein CASSVDRGRANQPQHF.

The chain's CDR3 is CASSTPDRDPEQFF. The CDR3 nucleotides are TGTGCCAGCAGTACGCCCGACAGGGACCCTGAGCAGTTCTTC. The rearrangement uses TRBV6-5 and TRBJ2-1; 7 bases are shared with TRBD1. CDR3 length: 14 amino acids. V shed 5 bases, J shed 9 bases, and the junction held 10 bases outside the gene matches. Germline lookup yields CDR1 MNHEY and CDR2 SVGAGI.

The rearrangement uses TRBV2 and TRBJ2-7; D could derive from TRBD1 or TRBD2 (6 bases each). V was pared by 3 bases and J by 5 bases, with 14 bases between. This CDR3 is 14 amino acids long. Per germline, CDR1 SNHLY and CDR2 FYNNEI. CDR3 DNA: TGTGCCAGCAGTGACTGGGGGGCAGGAAACGAGCAGTACTTC. Protein product: CASSDWGAGNEQYF.

V gene TRBV5-1 combines with J gene TRBJ2-1; no firm D call. The CDR3 totals 15 residues. The germline V gene encodes CDR1 SGHRS and CDR2 YFSETQ. V dropped 1 base and J dropped 4 bases, with 12 bases sitting between them. The CDR3 DNA sequence: TGCGCCAGCAGCTTGAGGGCGGAACATTACAATGAGCAGTTCTTC. Encoded protein: CASSLRAEHYNEQFF.

This clone was seen more than once but under ten times. The V and J genes are TRBV7-8 and TRBJ1-1, with a possible D match to TRBD1 (5 bases). Trimming shortened V by 5 bases and J by 4 bases, and 17 bases separated the two germline ends. The germline V gene encodes CDR1 SGHVS and CDR2 FQNEAQ. The CDR3 runs 15 residues. Written as DNA, the CDR3 is TGTGCCAGCAGCCCCACGACAGAGGGCACCACTGAAGCTTTCTTT. It encodes CASSPTTEGTTEAFF.

This clone was seen once. This sequence joins TRBV4-1 and TRBJ2-1; TRBD2 aligns across 13 bases. Germline CDR1 is MGHRA and CDR2 is YSYEKL. The trim removed 3 bases at V and 10 bases at J, leaving 9 bases unmatched. The CDR3 is 16 amino acids. Written as DNA, the CDR3 is TGCGCCAGCAGCCAGGCTACGGGACTAGCGGGACCAGAGCAGTTCTTC. Its translation is CASSQATGLAGPEQFF.

This clone appeared a single time. A far more abundant clone sits one base away, making this likely a read error. J is TRBJ2-2 and V is TRBV6-1, with D possibly TRBD2 on 6 matching bases. This CDR3 region has 14 residues. Trimming took off 4 bases at V and 3 bases at J, with 9 bases between the two ends. CDR1 is MNHNS, CDR2 SASEGT, per germline. The CDR3 DNA sequence: TGTGCCAGCAGTGGGGCTAGCGACACCGGGGAGCTGTTTTTT. This codes for CASSGASDTGELFF.

This clone has a handful of counts. The chain carries TRBV27 and TRBJ1-1; D is uncertain. Trimming removed 7 bases from V and 1 base from J, with 10 bases in between. Germline loops: CDR1 MNHEY, CDR2 SMNVEV (reference sequence). This CDR3 contains 13 residues. CDR3 region: CASTYRRNTEAFF. The CDR3 DNA sequence: TGTGCCAGCACTTATCGACGGAACACTGAAGCTTTCTTT.

The V and J genes are TRBV27 and TRBJ2-7; D gene unclear. Trimming pared 2 bases from V and 1 base from J, leaving 12 bases between. This CDR3 is 15 amino acids long. CDR1 MNHEY and CDR2 SMNVEV come from the germline V gene (reference sequence). CDR3 sequence reads: CASSLVPGGSYEQYF. The CDR3 coding sequence is TGTGCCAGCAGTTTAGTGCCCGGTGGGTCCTACGAGCAGTACTTC.

This clone has just one count. This sequence joins TRBV7-9 and TRBJ2-2; D is uncertain. The CDR3 length is 13 residues. V lost 5 bases and J lost 6, with 10 bases in between. CDR1 is SEHNR and CDR2 is FQNEAQ in the germline V gene (reference sequence). The CDR3 nucleotides read TGTGCCAGCAGCGCTGGATTACCCGGGGAGCTGTTTTTT. Protein sequence: CASSAGLPGELFF.

On this clone: This CDR3 is also generated by other DNA sequences in the sample. V is TRBV19 and J is TRBJ2-1; perhaps TRBD1 as D (6 bases). The germline gives CDR1 LNHDA, CDR2 SQIVND (reference sequence). Trimming cost V 3 bases and J 4 bases, with 7 bases left between them. The CDR3 extends over 13 amino acids. The CDR3 coding sequence is TGTGCCAGTAGTATCGGACAGTACAATGAGCAGTTCTTC. It translates to CASSIGQYNEQFF.

The rearrangement uses TRBV6-6 and TRBJ2-7; D possibly uses TRBD1 or TRBD2 (5 bases each). V was pared by 7 bases and J by 2 bases, with 12 bases between. This CDR3 has 13 residues. CDR1 and CDR2 from the germline V gene are MNHNY and SVGAGI (reference sequence). Here the CDR3 reads CASNGRGAYEQYF. The CDR3 DNA follows: TGTGCCAGCAATGGTCGAGGGGCCTACGAGCAGTACTTC.

This clone was recorded a few times. The genes are TRBV29-1 and TRBJ1-1, with no clear D. Deletions cut 3 bases from V and 0 bases from J, with 5 bases between. The CDR3 spans 12 residues. Germline assignment: CDR1 SQVTM and CDR2 ANQGSEA. The CDR3 DNA reads TGCAGCGTTGAGGAAATGAACACTGAAGCTTTCTTT. It yields the protein CSVEEMNTEAFF.

This clone was counted once. The rearrangement links TRBV4-1 to TRBJ2-7; no clear D. V lost 0 bases and J 7 bases, leaving 16 bases between the germline ends. CDR3 length: 15 amino acids. Germline V gene data show CDR1 as MGHRA and CDR2 as YSYEKL. CDR3 sequence: CASSQDRGRTWEQYF. For the CDR3, the DNA is TGCGCCAGCAGCCAAGATAGAGGCAGGACGTGGGAGCAGTACTTC.

The rearrangement uses TRBV7-6 and TRBJ2-5, with a weak D call TRBD2 (5 bases). V gave up 4 bases and J gave up 4 bases, with 16 bases separating them. CDR3 size: 15 residues. Looked up from germline, CDR1 is SGHVS and CDR2 is FNYEAQ. Here the CDR3 DNA reads TGTGCCAGCAGCTCTATGGACCTAGCAGGAGAGACCCAGTACTTC. Translated: CASSSMDLAGETQYF.

The CDR3 DNA is TGCAGCGTTGACACTAGCGGTACCGACCAAGAGACCCAGTACTTC. It specifies CSVDTSGTDQETQYF. V gene TRBV29-1 combines with J gene TRBJ2-5; 8 nucleotides align to TRBD2. Germline CDR1 and CDR2: SQVTM and ANQGSEA. The CDR3 has 15 amino acids. V shed 3 bases, J shed 0 bases, and the junction held 6 bases outside the gene matches.

This clone has a single count. The chain has TRBV5-1 and TRBJ2-7, with 10 bases that match TRBD2. The trim removed 7 bases at V and 2 bases at J, leaving 9 bases unmatched. This CDR3 contains 15 residues. The V gene's germline CDR1 is SGHRS and CDR2 YFSETQ. CDR3: CASGVGLADTYEQYF. The CDR3 bases are TGCGCCAGCGGGGTAGGACTAGCGGACACCTACGAGCAGTACTTC.